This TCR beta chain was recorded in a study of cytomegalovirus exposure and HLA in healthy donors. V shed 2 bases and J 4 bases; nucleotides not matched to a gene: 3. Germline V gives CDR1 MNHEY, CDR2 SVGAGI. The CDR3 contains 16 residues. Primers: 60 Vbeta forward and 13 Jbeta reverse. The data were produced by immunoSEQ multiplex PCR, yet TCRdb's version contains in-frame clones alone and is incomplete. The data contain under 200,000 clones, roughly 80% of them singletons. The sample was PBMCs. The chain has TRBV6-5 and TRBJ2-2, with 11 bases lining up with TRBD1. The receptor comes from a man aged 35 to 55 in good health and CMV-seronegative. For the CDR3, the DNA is TGTGCCAGCAGTTACCCCGGGACAGGGGGCACCGGGGAGCTGTTTTTT. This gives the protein CASSYPGTGGTGELFF.